Listed here are 29 T cell receptor beta chains from one sample, sequenced in a study of T cell repertoires in cytomegalovirus infection. Their antigen targets remain unknown. TCRdb called the reads again in MiXCR, with one record for every CDR3 protein. The table lists roughly 150,000 distinct CDR3 sequences, around 32% of them singletons. The specimen comprised CD8+ T cells from cultured PBMCs, sampled from culture after CMV antigen stimulation. All receptors come from a human donor in good health (CMV status not recorded). Some clones in this sample may be carry-over from other donors' samples.

The rearrangement uses TRBV12-5 and TRBJ1-1; D remains unclear. V lost 4 bases, J lost 2 bases, and 17 bases lay in between. The CDR3 runs to 16 residues. Germline-derived CDR1 and CDR2 are LGHNT and FRNRAP. CDR3 region: CASGSPSSGGNTEAFF. The CDR3 DNA reads as TGTGCTAGTGGTTCCCCCTCCTCGGGCGGTAACACTGAAGCTTTCTTT.

This clonotype turned up a few times. The rearrangement uses TRBV10-3 and TRBJ1-1, with unresolved D. Per germline, CDR1 ENHRY and CDR2 SYGVKD. Between the trimmed V and J ends, which lost 6 bases and 4 bases, there was a span of 15 bases. There are 14 residues in the CDR3. The CDR3: CAISPSGVSTEAFF. The CDR3 nucleotides are TGTGCCATCAGCCCTAGTGGGGTCTCCACTGAAGCTTTCTTT.

This clonotype has at least ten counts. The chain carries TRBV9 and TRBJ2-4; possibly TRBD1 or TRBD2 for D (5 bases each). V was shortened by 3 bases and J by 4 bases, with 20 bases between the two germline ends. Per the germline V gene, CDR1 is SGDLS and CDR2 is YYNGEE. The length of the CDR3 is 17 residues. The CDR3 bases are TGTGCCAGCAGCGACCCATCTGTCAGGGACGGTAAAAACATTCAGTACTTC. Translated: CASSDPSVRDGKNIQYF.

The V gene is TRBV19, the J gene TRBJ1-1; the match to TRBD1 covers 7 bases. J was trimmed by 4 bases and V by 7 bases; bases with no gene match: 3. Germline V gene sequence: CDR1 LNHDA, CDR2 SQIVND (reference sequence). The CDR3 is 12 residues long. CDR3 in amino acids: CASNTGATEAFF. As DNA, the CDR3 is TGTGCCAGTAATACAGGGGCCACTGAAGCTTTCTTT.

This clonotype was found many times. This chain links TRBV7-9 with TRBJ1-6; D call uncertain. CDR1 SEHNR and CDR2 FQNEAQ come from the germline V gene (reference sequence). V dropped 1 base and J dropped 7 bases, with 5 bases sitting between them. The CDR3 covers 13 residues. The CDR3 is CASSLGENSPLHF. The CDR3 DNA sequence: TGTGCCAGCAGCTTAGGTGAAAATTCACCCCTCCACTTT.

The rearrangement links TRBV29-1 to TRBJ1-1; possible D gene TRBD1, 5 bases. The germline V and J ends were trimmed by 7 bases and 8 bases, with 14 bases remaining between them. CDR1 is SQVTM and CDR2 is ANQGSEA in the germline V gene. The CDR3 is 11 residues long. CDR3 in DNA: TGCAGCGGGTACGAGGGGTGGGAAGCTTTCTTT. Residues: CSGYEGWEAFF. The entire variable domain, with the rest obtained from reference TRBV29-1 and TRBJ1-1, is as follows: SAVISQKPSRDICQRGTSLTIQCQVDSQVTMMFWYRQQPGQSLTLIATANQGSEATYESGFVIDKFPISRPNLTFSTLTVSNMSPEDSSIYLCSGYEGWEAFFGQGTRLTVV.

The chain uses TRBV18 and TRBJ1-5; 8 bases align to TRBD1. The CDR3 has 14 amino acids. Germline loops: CDR1 KGHSH, CDR2 LQKENI. V dropped 3 bases and J dropped 6; count of bases not matched to a gene: 4. CDR3 sequence reads: CASSPGQGFQPQHF. In DNA, the CDR3 is TGTGCCAGCTCACCCGGACAGGGTTTTCAGCCCCAGCATTTT.

The rearrangement uses TRBV29-1 and TRBJ2-7; D may be TRBD1 (6 bases). This CDR3 spans 15 amino acids. The ends were cut back, 1 base at V and 2 bases at J, with 15 bases in the middle. Germline lookup yields CDR1 SQVTM and CDR2 ANQGSEA. In nucleotides, the CDR3 is TGCAGCGTTGAAGTCCCCGGGACATCACCCTACGAGCAGTACTTC. Translated: CSVEVPGTSPYEQYF.

This clonotype was picked up many times. The chain has TRBV7-2 and TRBJ2-7, with 10 bases that match TRBD1. Germline CDR1 SGHTA, CDR2 FQGNSA. This CDR3 is built from 14 residues. Losses at the gene ends were 10 bases for V and 3 bases for J; bases not matched to a gene: 9. The CDR3 nucleotides are TGTGCCACCCTCGGGTGGGACAGGGGCTACGAGCAGTACTTC. Protein product: CATLGWDRGYEQYF.

The V call is TRBV25-1, the J call TRBJ1-1; no clear D. This CDR3 spans 12 amino acids. V dropped 1 base and J dropped 5 bases, with 5 bases sitting between them. Germline V gene sequence: CDR1 MGHDK, CDR2 SYGVNS. CDR3 loop: CASSEFGTEAFF. DNA for the CDR3: TGTGCCAGCAGTGAATTTGGTACTGAAGCTTTCTTT.

The V gene is TRBV19, the J gene TRBJ1-4; D is possibly TRBD1 (6 bases). There are 16 residues in the CDR3. Germline-derived CDR1 and CDR2 are LNHDA and SQIVND (reference sequence). The germline V and J ends were trimmed by 0 bases and 1 base, with 9 bases remaining between them. CDR3 coding DNA: TGTGCCAGTAGTATAGACCCAGGGGAAACTAATGAAAAACTGTTTTTT. It encodes CASSIDPGETNEKLFF. The full variable domain, completed using reference TRBV19 and TRBJ1-4, is DGGITQSPKYLFRKEGQNVTLSCEQNLNHDAMYWYRQDPGQGLRLIYYSQIVNDFQKGDIAEGYSVSREKKESFPLTVTSAQKNPTAFYLCASSIDPGETNEKLFFGSGTQLSVL.

This clonotype was seen a handful of times. The chain joins TRBV20-1 to TRBJ2-7; D gene ambiguous. Germline V lookup: CDR1 DFQATT, CDR2 SNEGSKA (reference sequence). The CDR3 has 15 amino acids. Trimming took off 0 bases at V and 7 bases at J, with 19 bases between the two ends. The CDR3 protein is CSARDTLSSAIEQYF. The CDR3 region has the DNA TGCAGTGCTAGAGATACACTATCCTCCGCGATTGAGCAGTACTTC.

This chain connects TRBV19 to TRBJ2-1; a weak D match, TRBD1 (5 bases). Germline CDR1 LNHDA, CDR2 SQIVND (reference sequence). Trimming removed 2 bases from V and 6 bases from J, with 11 bases in between. The length of the CDR3 is 14 residues. The CDR3 region is CASSIRQGGNEQFF. CDR3 bases: TGTGCCAGTAGTATAAGGCAGGGTGGCAATGAGCAGTTCTTC.

The chain combines TRBV12-5 with TRBJ1-2, with D possibly TRBD1 on 6 matching bases. The CDR3 spans 17 residues. The germline V gene encodes CDR1 LGHNT and CDR2 FRNRAP. V was trimmed by 6 bases and J by 2 bases, leaving 22 bases between them. The CDR3 sequence is CASGQTDGGPANYGYTF. In nucleotides, the CDR3 is TGTGCTAGTGGCCAAACCGACGGGGGGCCCGCGAACTATGGCTACACCTTC. Variable domain in full (rest from reference TRBV12-5 and TRBJ1-2): DARVTQTPRHKVTEMGQEVTMRCQPILGHNTVFWYRQTMMQGLELLAYFRNRAPLDDSGMPKDRFSAEMPDATLATLKIQPSEPRDSAVYFCASGQTDGGPANYGYTFGSGTRLTVV.

The chain employs TRBV19 and TRBJ1-2; tentatively, D is TRBD1 (5 bases). The length of the CDR3 is 13 residues. V was trimmed by 11 bases and J by 6 bases, leaving 19 bases between them. Germline V gene data show CDR1 as LNHDA and CDR2 as SQIVND (reference sequence). CDR3 bases: TGTGCCGTCGGATTCCAGGGAGCCCATGGCTACACCTTC. This codes for CAVGFQGAHGYTF.

The sample holds a few counts of this clonotype. J is TRBJ2-3 and V is TRBV6-5; 10 nucleotides line up with TRBD2. J gave up 4 bases and V 6 bases, and 10 bases lay outside the gene matches. The CDR3 runs 16 residues. Germline CDR1 MNHEY, CDR2 SVGAGI. The CDR3 nucleotides read TGTGCCAGCAGAAAACTAGCGGGGCCTAAAGCAGATACGCAGTATTTT. Its protein is CASRKLAGPKADTQYF.

V gene TRBV5-1 combines with J gene TRBJ2-7; D remains ambiguous. The germline gives CDR1 SGHRS, CDR2 YFSETQ. The CDR3 is 13 residues long. V was pared by 4 bases and J by 0 bases, with 8 bases between. The CDR3 nucleotides read TGCGCCAGCAGCGCGGACGACTCCTACGAGCAGTACTTC. Its protein product is CASSADDSYEQYF.

V usage is TRBV7-6 and J usage is TRBJ2-5; 13 bases line up with TRBD2. Germline values: CDR1 SGHVS, CDR2 FNYEAQ. With V trimmed by 5 bases and J by 4 bases, 4 bases remained unmatched. The CDR3 contains 15 residues. The CDR3 DNA is TGTGCCAGCAGCCCTCGGACTAGCGGGGGAGAGACCCAGTACTTC. Its protein is CASSPRTSGGETQYF.

The V call is TRBV15, the J call TRBJ2-7, with a tentative D call TRBD1 (6 bases). Trimming pared 3 bases from V and 6 bases from J, leaving 12 bases between. The CDR3 consists of 13 residues. Germline V lookup: CDR1 LNHNV, CDR2 YYDKDF (reference sequence). The CDR3 DNA reads as TGTGCCACCAGCAGTGTACAGGGCTCCGAGCAGTACTTC. Protein product: CATSSVQGSEQYF.

This clonotype came up a few times. For the CDR3, the DNA is TGTGCCAGCAGCCCCCGAAACACCGGGGAGCTGTTTTTT. Protein: CASSPRNTGELFF. The chain employs TRBV11-3 and TRBJ2-2; D remains ambiguous. The V end lost 5 bases, the J end lost 2 bases, and 6 bases lay between the germline ends. The CDR3 runs 13 residues. CDR1 SGHNT and CDR2 YENEEA come from the germline V gene.

This clonotype was counted between two and nine times. V is TRBV7-9 and J is TRBJ2-7; possibly TRBD2 for D (5 bases). The CDR3 is 13 residues long. CDR1 and CDR2 (germline): SEHNR, FQNEAQ (reference sequence). V was clipped by 4 bases and J by 5 bases, with 12 bases between them. The CDR3 sequence: CASSSPGSHEQYF. Here the CDR3 DNA reads TGTGCCAGCAGCTCCCCTGGGAGCCACGAGCAGTACTTC.

V is TRBV29-1 and J is TRBJ1-5, with no clear D. The V end was cut by 6 bases, the J end by 4 bases, with 13 bases between. Per the germline V gene, CDR1 is SQVTM and CDR2 is ANQGSEA. The CDR3 covers 13 residues. The CDR3 bases are TGCAGCGTCCTCGGTCCGGGGAATCAGCCCCAGCATTTT. Residues: CSVLGPGNQPQHF.

This clonotype was seen more than once but under ten times. The chain links TRBV6-6 to TRBJ2-1, with 7 bases that match TRBD1. V was clipped by 1 base and J by 9 bases; unmatched bases: 6. CDR1 and CDR2 from the germline V gene are MNHNY and SVGAGI (reference sequence). CDR3 length: 14 residues. In DNA form, the CDR3 reads TGTGCCAGCAGTTACTTGAGGGGGCCAGGTGAGCAGTTCTTC. Protein sequence: CASSYLRGPGEQFF.

This clonotype was seen a few times. This chain uses TRBV7-3 with TRBJ2-3; 9 bases are a match to TRBD2. With V trimmed by 2 bases and J by 2 bases, 8 bases remained unmatched. CDR1 is SGHTA, CDR2 FQGTGA, per germline. There are 17 residues in the CDR3. This chain's CDR3 is CASSLGLLAGDTDTQYF. The CDR3 DNA is TGTGCCAGCAGCTTAGGACTTTTAGCGGGGGACACAGATACGCAGTATTTT.

In this sample, this clonotype turned up many times. The genes are TRBV20-1 and TRBJ1-1; D is unclear. CDR3 length: 15 amino acids. V was clipped by 1 base and J by 4 bases, with 16 bases between them. CDR1 and CDR2 (germline): DFQATT, SNEGSKA (reference sequence). This CDR3 is CSARVDLEPATEAFF. The DNA of the CDR3 is TGCAGTGCTAGAGTCGACTTGGAGCCGGCCACTGAAGCTTTCTTT.

This clonotype was observed a few times. The V call is TRBV6-8, the J call TRBJ2-2; 9 nucleotides line up with TRBD1. The CDR3 consists of 17 residues. Trimming took 3 bases from V and 3 from J; bases not matched to a gene: 8. Per germline, CDR1 MNHGY and CDR2 SAAAGT. CDR3 region: CASSYSAGTGYTGELFF. DNA of the CDR3: TGTGCCAGCAGTTATTCCGCCGGGACAGGGTACACCGGGGAGCTGTTTTTT.

V and J are TRBV24-1 and TRBJ2-2; unclear D gene. CDR3 length: 13 residues. Germline V CDR1 and CDR2: KGHDR, SFDVKD. V lost 9 bases and J lost 3, with 10 bases in between. CDR3 coding DNA: TGTGCCACCGGGAACCTAGACACCGGGGAGCTGTTTTTT. Protein sequence: CATGNLDTGELFF.

The CDR3 loop reads CASSLTPGEAFF. In nucleotides, the CDR3 is TGTGCCAGCAGCTTGACTCCAGGGGAAGCTTTCTTT. The V gene is TRBV7-4, the J gene TRBJ1-1, with TRBD1 as a possible D gene (5 bases). Deletions cut 3 bases from V and 8 bases from J, with 10 bases between. The CDR3 totals 12 residues. Germline CDR1 reads SGHVT; CDR2 reads SQSDAQ.

The genes are TRBV27 and TRBJ1-1, with TRBD1 as a possible D gene (6 bases). Trimming removed 6 bases from V and 1 base from J, with 15 bases in between. The CDR3 extends over 15 amino acids. Germline lookup yields CDR1 MNHEY and CDR2 SMNVEV (reference sequence). As DNA, the CDR3 is TGTGCCAGCAGGACGACAGGCGCACAGAACACTGAAGCTTTCTTT. This gives the protein CASRTTGAQNTEAFF.